This paragraph covers one T cell receptor beta chain sequence. The sample belongs to a study of blood T cell repertoires in COVID-19. V lost 4 bases and J lost 4, with 20 bases in between. CDR3 length: 18 amino acids. The germline CDR1 and CDR2 sequences are LNHDA and SQIVND (reference sequence). Repertoires were generated with immunoSEQ multiplex PCR, while TCRdb's copy carries only in-frame clones and drops some. This table holds roughly 300,000 clones, over 75% found once. The receptor comes from a woman aged 18-35 years who had recovered from COVID-19. The chain recombines TRBV19 with TRBJ2-6, with D tentatively TRBD1 (6 bases). The sequenced material came from PBMCs or T cells enriched from blood (not recorded which). In DNA form, the CDR3 reads TGTGCCAGTAGTAACGAGGGGACACCCCTCGTGGGGGCCAACGTCCTGACTTTC. Translation: CASSNEGTPLVGANVLTF.